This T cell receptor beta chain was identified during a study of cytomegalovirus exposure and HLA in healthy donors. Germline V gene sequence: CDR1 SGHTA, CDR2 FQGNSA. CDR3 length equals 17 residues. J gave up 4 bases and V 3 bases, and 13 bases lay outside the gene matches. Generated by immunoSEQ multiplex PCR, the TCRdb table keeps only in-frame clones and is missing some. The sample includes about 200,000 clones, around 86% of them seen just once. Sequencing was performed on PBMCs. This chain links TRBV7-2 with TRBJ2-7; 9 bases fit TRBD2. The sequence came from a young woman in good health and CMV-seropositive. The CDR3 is CASSFRDETSGIYEQYF. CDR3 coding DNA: TGTGCCAGCAGCTTCCGAGATGAGACTAGCGGAATATACGAGCAGTACTTC. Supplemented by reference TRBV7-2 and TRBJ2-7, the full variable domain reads GAGVSQSPSNKVTEKGKDVELRCDPISGHTALYWYRQSLGQGLEFLIYFQGNSAPDKSGLPSDRFSAERTGGSVSTLTIQRTQQEDSAVYLCASSFRDETSGIYEQYFGPGTRLTVT.